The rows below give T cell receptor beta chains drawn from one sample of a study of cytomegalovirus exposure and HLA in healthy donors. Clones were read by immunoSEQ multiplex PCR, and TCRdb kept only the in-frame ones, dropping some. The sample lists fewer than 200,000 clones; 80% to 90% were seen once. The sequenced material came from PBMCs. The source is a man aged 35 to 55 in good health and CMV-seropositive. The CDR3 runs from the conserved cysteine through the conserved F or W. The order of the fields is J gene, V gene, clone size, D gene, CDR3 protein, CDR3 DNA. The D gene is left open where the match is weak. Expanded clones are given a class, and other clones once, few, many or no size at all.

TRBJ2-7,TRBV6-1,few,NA,CASNEGQTYEQYF,TGTGCCAGCAACGAAGGACAGACCTACGAGCAGTACTTC
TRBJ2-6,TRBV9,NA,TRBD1,CASRGTGVDSGANVLTF,TGTGCCAGCAGGGGGACAGGGGTGGACTCTGGGGCCAACGTCCTGACTTTC
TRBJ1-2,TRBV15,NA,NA,CATSRDQGGAGGYTF,TGTGCCACCAGCAGAGATCAGGGCGGGGCCGGTGGCTACACCTTC
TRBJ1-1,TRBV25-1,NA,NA,CASSEYGGSPRTAFF,TGTGCCAGCAGTGAATATGGGGGGTCCCCTCGAACGGCTTTCTTT
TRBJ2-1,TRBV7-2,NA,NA,CASMGSYNEQFF,TGTGCCAGCATGGGGAGCTACAATGAGCAGTTCTTC
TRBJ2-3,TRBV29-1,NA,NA,CSAKSGAPDTQYF,TGCAGCGCCAAATCTGGGGCACCAGATACGCAGTATTTT
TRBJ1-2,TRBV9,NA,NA,CASRGRSNYGYTF,TGTGCCAGCAGGGGCAGGTCTAACTATGGCTACACCTTC
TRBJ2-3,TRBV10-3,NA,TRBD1,CAIKGQLSTDTQYF,TGTGCCATCAAGGGACAGCTTAGCACAGATACGCAGTATTTT
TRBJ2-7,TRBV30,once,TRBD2,CAWSVGLAGAVYEQYF,TGTGCCTGGAGTGTTGGACTAGCGGGAGCAGTCTACGAGCAGTACTTC
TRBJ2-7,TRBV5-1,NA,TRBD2,CASSPLGASGTSSYEQYF,TGCGCCAGCAGCCCCCTCGGGGCTAGCGGGACTAGCTCCTACGAGCAGTACTTC
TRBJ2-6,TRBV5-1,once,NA,CASSFVQVSSGANVLTF,TGCGCCAGCAGCTTCGTTCAGGTCAGCTCTGGGGCCAACGTCCTGACTTTC
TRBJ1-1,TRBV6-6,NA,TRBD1,CASSYLGDSTEAFF,TGTGCCAGCAGTTACTTGGGGGACAGCACTGAAGCTTTCTTT
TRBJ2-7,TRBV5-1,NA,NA,CASSLAPTAGDEQYF,TGCGCCAGCAGCTTGGCCCCGACAGCAGGGGACGAGCAGTACTTC
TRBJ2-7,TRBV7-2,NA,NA,CASSPTLDRISYEQYF,TGTGCCAGCAGCCCAACCCTTGACAGGATCTCCTACGAGCAGTACTTC
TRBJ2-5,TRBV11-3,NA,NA,CASSLSSETQYF,TGTGCCAGCAGCTTATCGTCAGAGACCCAGTACTTC
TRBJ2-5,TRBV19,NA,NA,CASSIDLTGIKETQYF,TGTGCCAGTAGTATAGATCTAACGGGGATTAAAGAGACCCAGTACTTC
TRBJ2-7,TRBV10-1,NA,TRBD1,CASSESLQGTDEQYF,TGCGCCAGCAGTGAGTCTTTGCAGGGGACAGACGAGCAGTACTTC
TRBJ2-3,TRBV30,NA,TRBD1,CAWTRGQGGTDTQYF,TGTGCCTGGACCCGTGGACAGGGGGGCACAGATACGCAGTATTTT
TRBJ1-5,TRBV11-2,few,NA,CASSLGQNQPQHF,TGTGCCAGCAGCTTAGGCCAGAATCAGCCCCAGCATTTT
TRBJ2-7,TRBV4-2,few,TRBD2,CASSLTGTSAYEQYF,TGTGCCAGCAGCCTGACCGGGACTAGCGCCTACGAGCAGTACTTC
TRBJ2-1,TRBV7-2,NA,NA,CASSHAPQTAYNEQFF,TGTGCCAGCAGCCACGCCCCCCAAACGGCCTACAATGAGCAGTTCTTC
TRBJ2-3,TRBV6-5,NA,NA,CASSQPRGTDTQYF,TGTGCCAGCAGTCAGCCTCGGGGGACAGATACGCAGTATTTT
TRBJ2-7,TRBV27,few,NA,CASSPHSGYEQYF,TGTGCCAGCAGTCCCCATAGCGGCTACGAGCAGTACTTC
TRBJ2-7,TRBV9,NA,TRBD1,CASSAPGTGPYEQYF,TGTGCCAGCAGCGCCCCCGGGACAGGGCCGTACGAGCAGTACTTC
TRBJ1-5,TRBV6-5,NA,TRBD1,CASSLTGGPNQPQHF,TGTGCCAGCAGTTTAACAGGGGGCCCCAATCAGCCCCAGCATTTT
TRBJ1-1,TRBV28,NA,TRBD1,CASSPTGGWTEAFF,TGTGCCAGCAGTCCAACAGGGGGCTGGACTGAAGCTTTCTTT
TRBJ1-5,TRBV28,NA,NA,CASSLYRALRNQPQHF,TGTGCCAGCAGTTTGTACAGGGCCTTACGGAATCAGCCCCAGCATTTT
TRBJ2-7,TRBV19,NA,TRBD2,CASSTSGSVPYEQYF,TGTGCCAGTAGTACTAGCGGGAGCGTCCCCTACGAGCAGTACTTC